This paragraph covers one T cell receptor beta chain sequence. What it binds is not known. Other DNA sequences in this specimen translate into the identical CDR3. The donors comprised healthy bone marrow donors. These data originate in a study of cytomegalovirus exposure and HLA in healthy donors. PCR used 60 Vbeta primers and 13 Jbeta primers. Libraries were prepared by immunoSEQ multiplex PCR; TCRdb keeps only in-frame clonotypes and omits some of them. The sample carries 80,000 to 95,000 clones, roughly two thirds recorded once. Study-wide results and limits: Fewer N-insertions (relative to the approximately 700-donor mean) were reportedly seen in an Asian-associated ancestry cluster in a later analysis.

The sequence came from a woman aged 25 to 45 in good health and CMV-seronegative. Sequenced sample: PBMCs.

The CDR3 region is CASSLEGLAGTYEQYF. CDR3 bases: TGCGCCAGCAGCTTGGAGGGACTAGCGGGAACGTACGAGCAGTACTTC. This rearrangement joins TRBV5-1 to TRBJ2-7; 13 bases are a match to TRBD2. J gave up 4 bases and V 0 bases, and 4 bases lay outside the gene matches. This CDR3 has 16 amino acids. Germline V CDR1 and CDR2: SGHRS, YFSETQ.